This is a list of T cell receptor beta chains from one sample in a study of CD8+CD57+ T cells in acquired aplastic anemia. TCRdb processed the reads anew with MiXCR; each CDR3 protein has one entry. Among under 500,000 distinct CDR3 sequences listed, around 33% were seen once. The sequenced sample was sorted CD4+, CD8+, or CD8+CD57+ T cells (not recorded which) from PBMCs. The origin of the receptors is a human donor with aplastic anemia. CDR3s include the opening cysteine and the closing phenylalanine or tryptophan. D genes are given only for firm matches.

J | D | V | CDR3
TRBJ2-7 | TRBD1 | TRBV6-1 | CASSLGARDRSWF
TRBJ1-1 | . | TRBV7-9 | CAGGLTMNTEAFF
TRBJ1-2 | . | TRBV9 | CASSLDTGFYGYTF
TRBJ1-6 | . | TRBV3-1 | CASSQGGLTLHF
TRBJ1-4 | TRBD1 | TRBV10-3 | CAISEAGQGATNKKLFF
TRBJ2-7 | TRBD1 | TRBV5-1 | CASSSYPGQGASYEQYF
TRBJ2-3 | . | TRBV10-3 | CAIGGSYSTDTQYF
TRBJ2-1 | TRBD2 | TRBV5-1 | CASSQGLAGVGEQFF
TRBJ2-7 | . | TRBV12-3/TRBV12-4 | CASSRRLAASEVYEQYF
TRBJ1-6 | . | TRBV9 | CASSARIDPRNSPLHF
TRBJ1-2 | . | TRBV2 | CATLRGSNYPNYGYTF